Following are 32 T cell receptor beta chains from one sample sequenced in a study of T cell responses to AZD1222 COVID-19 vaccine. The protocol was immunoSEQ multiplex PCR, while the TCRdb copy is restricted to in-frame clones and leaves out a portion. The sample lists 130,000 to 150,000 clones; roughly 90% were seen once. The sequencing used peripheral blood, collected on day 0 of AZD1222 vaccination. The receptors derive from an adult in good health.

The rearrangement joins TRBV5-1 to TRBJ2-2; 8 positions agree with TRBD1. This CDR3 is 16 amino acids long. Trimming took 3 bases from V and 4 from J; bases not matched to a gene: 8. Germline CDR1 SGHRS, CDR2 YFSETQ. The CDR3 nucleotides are TGCGCCAGCAGCTCTCAAGGGACAGGACGCACCGGGGAGCTGTTTTTT. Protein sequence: CASSSQGTGRTGELFF.

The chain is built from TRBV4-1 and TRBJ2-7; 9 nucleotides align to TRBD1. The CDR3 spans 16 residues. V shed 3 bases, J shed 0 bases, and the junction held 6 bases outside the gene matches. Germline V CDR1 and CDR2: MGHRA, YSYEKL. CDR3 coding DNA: TGCGCCAGCAGCCAGCCCCGGGACAGGGCCTCCTACGAGCAGTACTTC. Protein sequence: CASSQPRDRASYEQYF.

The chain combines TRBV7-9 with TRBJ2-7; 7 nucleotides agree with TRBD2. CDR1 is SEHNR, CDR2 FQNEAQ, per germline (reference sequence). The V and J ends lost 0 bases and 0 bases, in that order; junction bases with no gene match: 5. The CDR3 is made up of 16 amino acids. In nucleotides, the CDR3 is TGTGCCAGCAGCTTAGCGCGGGCTAGCGGCTCCTACGAGCAGTACTTC. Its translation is CASSLARASGSYEQYF. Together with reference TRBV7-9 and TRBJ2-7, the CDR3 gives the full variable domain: DTGVSQNPRHKITKRGQNVTFRCDPISEHNRLYWYRQTLGQGPEFLTYFQNEAQLEKSRLLSDRFSAERPKGSFSTLEIQRTEQGDSAMYLCASSLARASGSYEQYFGPGTRLTVT.

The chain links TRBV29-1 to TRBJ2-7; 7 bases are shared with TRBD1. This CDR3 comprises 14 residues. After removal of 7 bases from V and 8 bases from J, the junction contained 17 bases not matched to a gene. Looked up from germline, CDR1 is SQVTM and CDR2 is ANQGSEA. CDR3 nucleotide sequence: TGCAGCGCCACACCCGGGACAGATCCCTTTCAGCAGTACTTC. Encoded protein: CSATPGTDPFQQYF.

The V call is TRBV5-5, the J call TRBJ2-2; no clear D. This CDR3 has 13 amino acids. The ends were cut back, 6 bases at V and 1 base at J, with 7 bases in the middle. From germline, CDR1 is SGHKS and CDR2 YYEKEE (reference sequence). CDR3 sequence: CASMSVNTGELFF. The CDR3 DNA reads TGTGCCAGCATGAGCGTGAACACCGGGGAGCTGTTTTTT.

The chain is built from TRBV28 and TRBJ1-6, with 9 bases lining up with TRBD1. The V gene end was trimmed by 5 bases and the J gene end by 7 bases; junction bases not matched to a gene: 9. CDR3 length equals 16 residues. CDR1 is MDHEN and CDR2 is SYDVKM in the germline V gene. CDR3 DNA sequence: TGTGCCAGCAGTACATACAGGGGGCGAGGGAATTCACCCCTCCACTTT. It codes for CASSTYRGRGNSPLHF.

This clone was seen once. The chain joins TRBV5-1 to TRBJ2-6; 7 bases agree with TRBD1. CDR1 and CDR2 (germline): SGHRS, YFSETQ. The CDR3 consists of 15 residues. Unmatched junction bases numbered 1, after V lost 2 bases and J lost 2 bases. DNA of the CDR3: TGCGCCAGCAGCTTCGACAGGGCTGGGGCCAACGTCCTGACTTTC. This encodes CASSFDRAGANVLTF.

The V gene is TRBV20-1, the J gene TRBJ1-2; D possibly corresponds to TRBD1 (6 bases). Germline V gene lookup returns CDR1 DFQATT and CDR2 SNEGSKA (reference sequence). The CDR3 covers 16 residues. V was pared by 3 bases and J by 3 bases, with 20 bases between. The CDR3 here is CSASDDRRGGDYGYTF. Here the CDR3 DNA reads TGCAGTGCTAGTGACGACAGGAGGGGCGGAGACTATGGCTACACCTTC.

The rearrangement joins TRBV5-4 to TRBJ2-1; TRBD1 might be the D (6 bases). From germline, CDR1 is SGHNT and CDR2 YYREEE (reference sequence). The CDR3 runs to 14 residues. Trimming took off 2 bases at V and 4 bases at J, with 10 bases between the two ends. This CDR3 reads CASSFLGAYNEQFF. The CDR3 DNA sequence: TGTGCCAGCAGCTTCCTGGGGGCTTACAATGAGCAGTTCTTC.

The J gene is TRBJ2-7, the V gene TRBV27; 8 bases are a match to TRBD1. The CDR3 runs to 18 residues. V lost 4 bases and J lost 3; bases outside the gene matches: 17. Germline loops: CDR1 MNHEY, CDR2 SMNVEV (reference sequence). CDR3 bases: TGTGCCAGCAGTTACCCGGACAGGGCTTTTACCCCTTACTACGAGCAGTACTTC. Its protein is CASSYPDRAFTPYYEQYF.

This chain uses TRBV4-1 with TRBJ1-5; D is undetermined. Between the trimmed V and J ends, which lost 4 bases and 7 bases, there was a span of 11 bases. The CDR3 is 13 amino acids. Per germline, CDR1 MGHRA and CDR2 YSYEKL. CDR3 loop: CASSPFWRQPQHF. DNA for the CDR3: TGCGCCAGCAGCCCCTTTTGGAGGCAGCCCCAGCATTTT.

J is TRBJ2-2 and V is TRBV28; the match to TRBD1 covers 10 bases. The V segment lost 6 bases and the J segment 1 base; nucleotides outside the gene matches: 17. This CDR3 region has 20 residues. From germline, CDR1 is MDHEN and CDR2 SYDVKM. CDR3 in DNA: TGTGCCAGCAGCCAAGTTGGAGAGATCGGGGACAGGGGGAACACCGGGGAGCTGTTTTTT. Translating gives CASSQVGEIGDRGNTGELFF.

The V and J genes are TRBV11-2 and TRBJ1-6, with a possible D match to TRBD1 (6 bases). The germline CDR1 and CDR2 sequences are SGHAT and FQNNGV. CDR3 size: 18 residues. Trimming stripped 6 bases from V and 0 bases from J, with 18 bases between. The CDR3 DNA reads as TGTGCCAGCAGTTCCTCAACGGGGGCTGACTCCTATAATTCACCCCTCCACTTT. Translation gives CASSSSTGADSYNSPLHF.

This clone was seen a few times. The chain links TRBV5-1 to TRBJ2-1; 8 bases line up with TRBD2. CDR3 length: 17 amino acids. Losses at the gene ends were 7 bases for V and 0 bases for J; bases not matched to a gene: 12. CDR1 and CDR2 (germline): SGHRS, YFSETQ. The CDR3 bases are TGCGCCAGCGCCCGGAGCCGCGGGAGGAGCTCCTACAATGAGCAGTTCTTC. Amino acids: CASARSRGRSSYNEQFF.

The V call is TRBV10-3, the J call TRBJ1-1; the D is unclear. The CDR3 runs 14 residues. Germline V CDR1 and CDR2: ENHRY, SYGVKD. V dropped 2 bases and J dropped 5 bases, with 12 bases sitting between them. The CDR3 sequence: CAISEDFRGTEAFF. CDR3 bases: TGTGCCATCAGTGAGGACTTCCGAGGGACTGAAGCTTTCTTT.

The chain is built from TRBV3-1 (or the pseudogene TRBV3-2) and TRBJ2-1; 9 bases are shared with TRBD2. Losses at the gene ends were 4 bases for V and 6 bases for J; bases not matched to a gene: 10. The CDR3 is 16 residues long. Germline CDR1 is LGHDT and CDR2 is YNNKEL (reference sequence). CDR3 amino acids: CASSLHSGRGGNEQFF. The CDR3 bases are TGTGCCAGCAGCCTCCATAGCGGGAGAGGCGGCAATGAGCAGTTCTTC.

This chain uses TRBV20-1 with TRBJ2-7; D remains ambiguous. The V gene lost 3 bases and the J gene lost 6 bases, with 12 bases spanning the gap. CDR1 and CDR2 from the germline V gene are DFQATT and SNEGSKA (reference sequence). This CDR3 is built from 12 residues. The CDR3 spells CSASPGPSEQYF. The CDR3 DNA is TGCAGTGCTAGTCCCGGACCGAGCGAGCAGTACTTC.

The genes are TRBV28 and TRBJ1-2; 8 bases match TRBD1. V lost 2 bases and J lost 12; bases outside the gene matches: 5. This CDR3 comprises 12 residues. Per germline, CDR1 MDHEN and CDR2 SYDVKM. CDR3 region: CASSLIDRGHTF. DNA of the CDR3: TGTGCCAGCAGTTTAATTGACAGGGGCCACACCTTC.

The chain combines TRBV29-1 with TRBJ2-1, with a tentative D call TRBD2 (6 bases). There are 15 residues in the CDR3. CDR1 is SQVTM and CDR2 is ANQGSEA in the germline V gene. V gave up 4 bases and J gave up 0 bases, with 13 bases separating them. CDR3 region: CSVAGDRASYNEQFF. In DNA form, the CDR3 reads TGCAGCGTTGCGGGGGACCGGGCCTCCTACAATGAGCAGTTCTTC.

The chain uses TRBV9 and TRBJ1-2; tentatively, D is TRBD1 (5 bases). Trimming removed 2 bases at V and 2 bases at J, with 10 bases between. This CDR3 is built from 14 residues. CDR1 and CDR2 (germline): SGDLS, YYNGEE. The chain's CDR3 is CASSVGTANYGYTF. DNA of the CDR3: TGTGCCAGCAGCGTCGGGACCGCAAACTATGGCTACACCTTC.

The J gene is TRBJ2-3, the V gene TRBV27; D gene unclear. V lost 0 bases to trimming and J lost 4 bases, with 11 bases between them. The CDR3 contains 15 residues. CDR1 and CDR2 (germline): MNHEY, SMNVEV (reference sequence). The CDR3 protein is CASSLSIGIADTQYF. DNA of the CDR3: TGTGCCAGCAGTTTATCAATCGGTATTGCAGATACGCAGTATTTT.

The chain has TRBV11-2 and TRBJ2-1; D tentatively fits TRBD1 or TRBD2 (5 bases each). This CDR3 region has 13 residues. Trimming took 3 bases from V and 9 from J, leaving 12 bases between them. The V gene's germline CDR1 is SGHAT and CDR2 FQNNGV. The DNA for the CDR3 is TGTGCCAGCAGCTTCTCGGGGCCGGGTGAGCAGTTCTTC. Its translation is CASSFSGPGEQFF.

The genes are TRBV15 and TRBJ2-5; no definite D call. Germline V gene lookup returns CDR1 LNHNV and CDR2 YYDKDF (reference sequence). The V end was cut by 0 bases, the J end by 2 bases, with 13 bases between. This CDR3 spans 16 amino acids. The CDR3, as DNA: TGTGCCACCAGCAGAGACCCTGGACCCGGGCAAGAGACCCAGTACTTC. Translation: CATSRDPGPGQETQYF.

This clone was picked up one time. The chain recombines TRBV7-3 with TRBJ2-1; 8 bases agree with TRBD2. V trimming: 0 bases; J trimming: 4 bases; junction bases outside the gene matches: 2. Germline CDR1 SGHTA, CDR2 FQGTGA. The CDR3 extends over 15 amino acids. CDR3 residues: CASSLTSGNYNEQFF. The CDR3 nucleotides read TGTGCCAGCAGCTTAACTAGCGGGAATTACAATGAGCAGTTCTTC. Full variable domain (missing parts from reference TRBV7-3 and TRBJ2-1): GAGVSQTPSNKVTEKGKYVELRCDPISGHTALYWYRQSLGQGPEFLIYFQGTGAADDSGLPNDRFFAVRPEGSVSTLKIQRTERGDSAVYLCASSLTSGNYNEQFFGPGTRLTVL.

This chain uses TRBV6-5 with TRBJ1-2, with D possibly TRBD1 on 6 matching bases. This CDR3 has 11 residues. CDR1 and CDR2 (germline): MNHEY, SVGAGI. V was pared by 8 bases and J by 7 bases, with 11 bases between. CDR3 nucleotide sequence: TGTGCCAGCGGGGGCCTGGGTGGCTACACCTTC. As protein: CASGGLGGYTF.

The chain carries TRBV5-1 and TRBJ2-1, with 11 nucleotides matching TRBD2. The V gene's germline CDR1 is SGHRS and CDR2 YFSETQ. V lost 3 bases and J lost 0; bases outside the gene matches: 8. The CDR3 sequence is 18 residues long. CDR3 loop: CASSWGLADRSSYNEQFF. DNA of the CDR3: TGCGCCAGCAGCTGGGGACTAGCGGACCGGAGCTCCTACAATGAGCAGTTCTTC.

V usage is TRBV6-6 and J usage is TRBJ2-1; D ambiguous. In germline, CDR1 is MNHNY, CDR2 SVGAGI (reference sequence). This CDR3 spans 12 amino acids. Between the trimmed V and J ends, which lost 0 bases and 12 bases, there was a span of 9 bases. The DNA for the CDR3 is TGTGCCAGCAGTTACTCGAATTCACCGCAGTTCTTC. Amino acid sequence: CASSYSNSPQFF.

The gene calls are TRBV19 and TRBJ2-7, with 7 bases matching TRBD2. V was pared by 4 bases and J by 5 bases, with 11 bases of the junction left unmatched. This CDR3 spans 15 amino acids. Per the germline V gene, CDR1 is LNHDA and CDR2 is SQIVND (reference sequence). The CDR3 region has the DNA TGTGCCAGTAGTACGTTACTAGCGCGCACCCACGAGCAGTACTTC. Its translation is CASSTLLARTHEQYF.

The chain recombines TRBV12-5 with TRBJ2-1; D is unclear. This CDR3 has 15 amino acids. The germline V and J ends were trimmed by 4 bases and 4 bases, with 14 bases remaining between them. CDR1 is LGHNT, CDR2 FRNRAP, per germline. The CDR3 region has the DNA TGTGCTAGTGGTTATTCTGGGGAAGGGTACAATGAGCAGTTCTTC. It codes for CASGYSGEGYNEQFF.

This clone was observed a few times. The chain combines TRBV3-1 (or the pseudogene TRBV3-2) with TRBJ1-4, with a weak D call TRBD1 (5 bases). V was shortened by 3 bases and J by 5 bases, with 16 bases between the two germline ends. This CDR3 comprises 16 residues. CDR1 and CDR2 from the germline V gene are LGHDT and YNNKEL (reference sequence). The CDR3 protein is CASSHNRQGRNEKLFF. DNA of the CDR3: TGTGCCAGCAGCCATAACAGGCAGGGTAGGAATGAAAAACTGTTTTTT.

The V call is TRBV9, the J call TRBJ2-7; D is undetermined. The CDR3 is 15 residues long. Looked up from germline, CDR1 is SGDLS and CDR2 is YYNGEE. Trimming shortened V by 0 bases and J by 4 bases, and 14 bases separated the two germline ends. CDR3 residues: CASSVDPSLPYEQYF. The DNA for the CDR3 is TGTGCCAGCAGCGTAGATCCCTCTCTCCCTTACGAGCAGTACTTC. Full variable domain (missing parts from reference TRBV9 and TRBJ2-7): DSGVTQTPKHLITATGQRVTLRCSPRSGDLSVYWYQQSLDQGLQFLIQYYNGEERAKGNILERFSAQQFPDLHSELNLSSLELGDSALYFCASSVDPSLPYEQYFGPGTRLTVT.

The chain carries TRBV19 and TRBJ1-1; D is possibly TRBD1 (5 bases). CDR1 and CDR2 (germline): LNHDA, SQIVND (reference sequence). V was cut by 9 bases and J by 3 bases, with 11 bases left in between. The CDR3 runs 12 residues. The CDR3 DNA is TGTGCCAGCAATCAGGGCTACACTGAAGCTTTCTTT. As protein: CASNQGYTEAFF.